The 12 T cell receptor beta chains listed next were all sequenced from one sample in a study of cytomegalovirus exposure and HLA in healthy donors. PCR primers comprised 60 Vbeta and 13 Jbeta primers. Method: immunoSEQ multiplex PCR; TCRdb's copy keeps in-frame clones and lacks some. Among about 140,000 clones listed, about 80% were seen once. Sequenced input: PBMCs. These receptors were taken from a man aged 40-49 years in good health and CMV-seronegative.

The chain couples TRBV29-1 to TRBJ1-2, with 9 bases that match TRBD1. With V trimmed by 6 bases and J by 7 bases, 6 bases remained unmatched. Looked up from germline, CDR1 is SQVTM and CDR2 is ANQGSEA. CDR3 length: 12 amino acids. The CDR3 DNA reads as TGCAGCGTCGGACAGGGGTCGGGTGGCTACACCTTC. Protein product: CSVGQGSGGYTF.

The CDR3 loop reads CATSREQGKDTIYF. Here the CDR3 DNA reads TGTGCCACCAGCAGAGAACAGGGGAAGGACACCATATATTTT. V usage is TRBV15 and J usage is TRBJ1-3, with TRBD1 identical over 7 bases. With V trimmed by 0 bases and J by 8 bases, 4 bases remained unmatched. CDR1 and CDR2 (germline): LNHNV, YYDKDF (reference sequence). The CDR3 totals 14 residues.

The V and J genes are TRBV7-9 and TRBJ2-7, with 10 nucleotides matching TRBD2. The V gene end was trimmed by 1 base and the J gene end by 3 bases; junction bases not matched to a gene: 3. The V gene's germline CDR1 is SEHNR and CDR2 FQNEAQ (reference sequence). The CDR3 loop spans 15 amino acids. The CDR3 nucleotides read TGTGCCAGCAGCTTAGATAGCGGGGGGATCTACGAGCAGTACTTC. It codes for CASSLDSGGIYEQYF.

V gene TRBV9 combines with J gene TRBJ2-3; a possible D gene is TRBD1 (6 bases). From germline, CDR1 is SGDLS and CDR2 YYNGEE. Trimming cost V 3 bases and J 0 bases, with 14 bases left between them. This CDR3 is 16 amino acids long. Written as DNA, the CDR3 is TGTGCCAGCAGCGACCGGGACACACGTAGCACAGATACGCAGTATTTT. This encodes CASSDRDTRSTDTQYF.

This clone came up once. The chain is built from TRBV9 and TRBJ1-4; tentative D call: TRBD1 (6 bases). The CDR3 contains 15 residues. The V gene's germline CDR1 is SGDLS and CDR2 YYNGEE. The V end was cut by 0 bases, the J end by 6 bases, with 12 bases between. CDR3 sequence reads: CASSVGAGVDEKLFF. The CDR3 region has the DNA TGTGCCAGCAGCGTAGGGGCAGGGGTGGATGAAAAACTGTTTTTT. Complete variable domain (other parts from reference TRBV9 and TRBJ1-4): DSGVTQTPKHLITATGQRVTLRCSPRSGDLSVYWYQQSLDQGLQFLIQYYNGEERAKGNILERFSAQQFPDLHSELNLSSLELGDSALYFCASSVGAGVDEKLFFGSGTQLSVL.

A single count supports this clone. J is TRBJ2-3 and V is TRBV10-3; 10 nucleotides line up with TRBD1. The CDR3 runs to 16 residues. CDR1 and CDR2 (germline): ENHRY, SYGVKD. The V gene end was trimmed by 0 bases and the J gene end by 8 bases; junction bases not matched to a gene: 8. CDR3 DNA sequence: TGTGCCATCAGTGAGTCTCCCCGGACAGGGGGAGTTACGCAGTATTTT. It translates to CAISESPRTGGVTQYF.

The gene calls are TRBV28 and TRBJ2-7; a weak D match, TRBD1 (6 bases). The germline V gene encodes CDR1 MDHEN and CDR2 SYDVKM. The CDR3 is 14 amino acids. V was pared by 2 bases and J by 6 bases, with 14 bases between. CDR3 sequence: CASSLPAGDGEQYF. In nucleotides, the CDR3 is TGTGCCAGCAGTTTACCCGCAGGGGACGGCGAGCAGTACTTC.

The genes are TRBV5-1 and TRBJ2-5; 8 positions match TRBD1. This CDR3 is 15 amino acids long. In germline, CDR1 is SGHRS, CDR2 YFSETQ. Germline trimming cut 3 bases from V and 3 bases from J; bases unmatched to any gene: 7. The CDR3 DNA reads as TGCGCCAGCAGCTACCTGTGGACAGGGAAAGAGACCCAGTACTTC. As protein: CASSYLWTGKETQYF.

The chain employs TRBV5-5 and TRBJ1-5; D is ambiguous. The CDR3 runs to 17 residues. V lost 4 bases to trimming and J lost 4 bases, with 21 bases between them. Looked up from germline, CDR1 is SGHKS and CDR2 is YYEKEE (reference sequence). CDR3 nucleotides: TGTGCCAGCAGCCCCTCCATAGTGGTGGAGACTAATCAGCCCCAGCATTTT. It encodes CASSPSIVVETNQPQHF. Full variable domain (rest looked up from reference TRBV5-5 and TRBJ1-5): DAGVTQSPTHLIKTRGQQVTLRCSPISGHKSVSWYQQVLGQGPQFIFQYYEKEERGRGNFPDRFSARQFPNYSSELNVNALLLGDSALYLCASSPSIVVETNQPQHFGDGTRLSIL.

V usage is TRBV19 and J usage is TRBJ1-5, with no clear D. Between the trimmed V and J ends, which lost 6 bases and 3 bases, there was a span of 12 bases. The CDR3 sequence is 14 residues long. Germline loops: CDR1 LNHDA, CDR2 SQIVND (reference sequence). The CDR3 region has the DNA TGTGCCAGTAGGGGCCGTACCCACAATCAGCCCCAGCATTTT. Its translation: CASRGRTHNQPQHF.

V gene TRBV2 combines with J gene TRBJ1-2, with D possibly TRBD1 on 6 matching bases. Germline V gene lookup returns CDR1 SNHLY and CDR2 FYNNEI. Trimming cost V 4 bases and J 10 bases, with 16 bases left between them. This CDR3 region has 13 residues. CDR3 coding DNA: TGTGCCAGCAGTGCTACCCGGGACAACATCTACACCTTC. Its protein is CASSATRDNIYTF. Looking up the rest from reference TRBV2 and TRBJ1-2 gives the full variable domain: EPEVTQTPSHQVTQMGQEVILRCVPISNHLYFYWYRQILGQKVEFLVSFYNNEISEKSEIFDDQFSVERPDGSNFTLKIRSTKLEDSAMYFCASSATRDNIYTFGSGTRLTVV.

This chain links TRBV7-2 with TRBJ2-7, with D maybe TRBD1 (6 bases). CDR3 size: 16 residues. Per the germline V gene, CDR1 is SGHTA and CDR2 is FQGNSA. V was shortened by 1 base and J by 0 bases, with 13 bases between the two germline ends. CDR3 residues: CASSLETGLSSYEQYF. DNA for the CDR3: TGTGCCAGCAGCTTAGAAACAGGGCTGAGCTCCTACGAGCAGTACTTC.